This T cell receptor beta chain was identified in a study of T cells in Graves' hyperthyroidism and ophthalmopathy. Study summary: At initial diagnosis, before any treatment had begun, peripheral blood was obtained.

This CDR3 spans 18 amino acids. With 5 bases clipped from V and 7 bases from J, the junction kept 16 bases outside the gene matches. Germline CDR1 reads SGHTA; CDR2 reads FQGNSA. Study-level points and caveats: Median prediction lead before ophthalmopathy onset was about 6.7 months with the model.

Inclusion characteristics of ophthalmopathy patients comprised a Clinical Activity Score of at least 3, a NOSPECS grade of at least 4, and duration under 3 months. Diagnoses rested on clinical symptoms, serum thyroxine and TRAb, thyroid ultrasound and orbital computed tomography. Researchers took RNA transcripts and amplified the TCR beta CDR3 regions from them. Using the HTBI primer set, a first-round RT-PCR was run on the TCR CDR3. TCRdb passed the multiplex PCR reads through MiXCR, listing each CDR3 protein once. This sample carries more than 350,000 distinct CDR3 sequences, around 15% of them seen once, and the ten largest clones take approximately 19%. This clonotype was recorded many times. The antigen is not known.

The rearrangement joins TRBV7-2 to TRBJ2-1; 11 bases fit TRBD2. The source is a woman in her sixties or seventies with Graves' ophthalmopathy. The sample taken for sequencing was blood. The CDR3 spells CASSKSGGGLAAGNEQFF. CDR3 DNA: TGTGCCAGCAGCAAATCCGGGGGGGGACTAGCGGCAGGTAATGAGCAGTTCTTC. The full variable domain, its missing parts supplied by reference TRBV7-2 and TRBJ2-1, is GAGVSQSPSNKVTEKGKDVELRCDPISGHTALYWYRQSLGQGLEFLIYFQGNSAPDKSGLPSDRFSAERTGGSVSTLTIQRTQQEDSAVYLCASSKSGGGLAAGNEQFFGPGTRLTVL.